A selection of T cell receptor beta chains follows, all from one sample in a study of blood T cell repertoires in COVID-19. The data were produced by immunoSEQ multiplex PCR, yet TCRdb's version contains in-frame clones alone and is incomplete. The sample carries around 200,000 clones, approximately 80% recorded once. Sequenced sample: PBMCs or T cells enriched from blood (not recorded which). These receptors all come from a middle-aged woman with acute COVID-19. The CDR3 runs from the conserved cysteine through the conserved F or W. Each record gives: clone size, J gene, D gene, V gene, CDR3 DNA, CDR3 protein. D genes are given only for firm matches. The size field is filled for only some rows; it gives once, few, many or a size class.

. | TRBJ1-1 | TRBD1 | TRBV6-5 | TGTGCCAGCAGTCGACAGGGTCGGGGGAACACTGAAGCTTTCTTT | CASSRQGRGNTEAFF
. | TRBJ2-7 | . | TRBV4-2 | TGTGCCAGCAGCCAAGATCAGAGGGCTAGCGAATCCTACGAGCAGTACTTC | CASSQDQRASESYEQYF
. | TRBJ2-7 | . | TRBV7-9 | TGTGCCAGCAGCTTAGATGCGACAGGCTTAACCTACGAGCAGTACTTC | CASSLDATGLTYEQYF
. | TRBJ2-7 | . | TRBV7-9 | TGTGCCAGCAGCTCCTACTACGAGCAGTACTTC | CASSSYYEQYF
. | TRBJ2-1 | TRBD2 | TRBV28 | TGTGCCAGCAGCCAATTGACCTTGCGGGGGTACAATGAGCAGTTCTTC | CASSQLTLRGYNEQFF
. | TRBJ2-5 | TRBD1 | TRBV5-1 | TGCGCCAGCAGCTTGAGTCGGACAGGGGGCGGCCAAGAGACCCAGTACTTC | CASSLSRTGGGQETQYF
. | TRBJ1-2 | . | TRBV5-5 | TGTGCCAGCAGCCTTAACGACGGGGATGGCTACACCTTC | CASSLNDGDGYTF
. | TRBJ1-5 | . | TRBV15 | TGTGCCACCAGCAGTGGTCATCAGGGGCTAGTTCAGCCCCAGCATTTT | CATSSGHQGLVQPQHF
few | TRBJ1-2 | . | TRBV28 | TGTGCCAGCATGTTCGGCGGATCTAACTATGGCTACACCTTC | CASMFGGSNYGYTF
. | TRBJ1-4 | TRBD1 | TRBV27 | TGTGCCAGCAGCCAGGGACAGGGGGGTGAAAAACTGTTTTTT | CASSQGQGGEKLFF
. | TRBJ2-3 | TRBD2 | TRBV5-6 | TGTGCCAGCAACCCGTGGGGAGGACTAGCGGTTAGCACAGATACGCAGTATTTT | CASNPWGGLAVSTDTQYF
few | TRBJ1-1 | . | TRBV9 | TGTGCCAGCAGCGTAGCGGGAGGGAGTGCTGAAGCTTTCTTT | CASSVAGGSAEAFF
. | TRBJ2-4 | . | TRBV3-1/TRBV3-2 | TGTGCCAGCAGCCAAGATGGGGGCGGGTACATTCAGTACTTC | CASSQDGGGYIQYF
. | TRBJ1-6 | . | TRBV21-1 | TGTGCCAGCAGCTATAAAAACACAGGGGGCGAGCATAATTCACCCCTCCACTTT | CASSYKNTGGEHNSPLHF
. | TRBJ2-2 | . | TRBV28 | TGTGCCAGCAGTTTCCAGAACACCGGGGAGCTGTTTTTT | CASSFQNTGELFF
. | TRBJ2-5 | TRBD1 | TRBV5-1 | TGCGCCAGCAGCACTGGGGACAGCCAAGAGACCCAGTACTTC | CASSTGDSQETQYF